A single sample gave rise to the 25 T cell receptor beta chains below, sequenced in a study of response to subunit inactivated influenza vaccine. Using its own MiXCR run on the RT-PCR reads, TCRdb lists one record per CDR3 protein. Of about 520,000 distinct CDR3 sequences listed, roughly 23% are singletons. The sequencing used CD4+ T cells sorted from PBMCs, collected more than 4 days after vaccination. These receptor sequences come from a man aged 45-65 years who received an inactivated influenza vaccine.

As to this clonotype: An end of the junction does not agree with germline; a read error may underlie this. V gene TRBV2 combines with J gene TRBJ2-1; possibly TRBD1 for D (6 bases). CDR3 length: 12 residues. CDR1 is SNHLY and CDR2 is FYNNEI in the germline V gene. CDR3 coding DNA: TGTGCCAGCAGTGACTGGGGGCCCCTTGTCATCTTC. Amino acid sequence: CASSDWGPLVIF.

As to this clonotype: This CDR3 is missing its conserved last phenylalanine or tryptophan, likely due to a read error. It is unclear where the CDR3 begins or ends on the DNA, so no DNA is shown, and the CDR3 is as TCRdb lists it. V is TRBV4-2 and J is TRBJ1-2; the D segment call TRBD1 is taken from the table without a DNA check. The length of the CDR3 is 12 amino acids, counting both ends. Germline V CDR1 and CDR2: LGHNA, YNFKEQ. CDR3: CASSQGQGTRVY.

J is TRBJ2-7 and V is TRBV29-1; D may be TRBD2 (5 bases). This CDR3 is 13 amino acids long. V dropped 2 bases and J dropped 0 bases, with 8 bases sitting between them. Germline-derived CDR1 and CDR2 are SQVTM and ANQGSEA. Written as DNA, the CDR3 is TGCAGCGTTGAATCGGGAATCTCCTACGAGCAGTACTTC. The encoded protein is CSVESGISYEQYF.

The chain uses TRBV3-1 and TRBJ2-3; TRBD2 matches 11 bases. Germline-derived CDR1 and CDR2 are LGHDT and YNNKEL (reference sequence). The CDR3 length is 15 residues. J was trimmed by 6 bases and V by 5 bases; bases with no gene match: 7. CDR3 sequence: CASSILAGDADTQYF. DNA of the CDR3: TGTGCCAGCAGCATACTAGCGGGGGACGCGGATACGCAGTATTTT.

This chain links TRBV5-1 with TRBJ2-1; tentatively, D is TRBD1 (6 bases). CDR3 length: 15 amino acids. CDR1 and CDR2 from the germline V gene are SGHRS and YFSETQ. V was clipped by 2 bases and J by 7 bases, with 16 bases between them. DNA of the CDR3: TGCGCCAGCAGCTTCACAGGGCCTACATTGAATGAGCAGTTCTTC. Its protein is CASSFTGPTLNEQFF. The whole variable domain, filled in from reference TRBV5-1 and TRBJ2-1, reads KAGVTQTPRYLIKTRGQQVTLSCSPISGHRSVSWYQQTPGQGLQFLFEYFSETQRNKGNFPGRFSGRQFSNSRSEMNVSTLELGDSALYLCASSFTGPTLNEQFFGPGTRLTVL.

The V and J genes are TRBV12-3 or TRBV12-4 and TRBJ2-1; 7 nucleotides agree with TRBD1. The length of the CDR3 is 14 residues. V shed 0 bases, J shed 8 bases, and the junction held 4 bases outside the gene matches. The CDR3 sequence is CASSLATGRDEQFF. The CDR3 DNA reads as TGTGCCAGCAGTTTAGCGACAGGGAGAGATGAGCAGTTCTTC.

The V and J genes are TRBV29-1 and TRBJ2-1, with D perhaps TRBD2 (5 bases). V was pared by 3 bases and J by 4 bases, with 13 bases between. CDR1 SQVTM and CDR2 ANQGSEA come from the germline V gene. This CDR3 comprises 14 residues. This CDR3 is CSVDVGGLYNEQFF. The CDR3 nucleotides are TGCAGCGTTGATGTCGGCGGGCTATACAATGAGCAGTTCTTC.

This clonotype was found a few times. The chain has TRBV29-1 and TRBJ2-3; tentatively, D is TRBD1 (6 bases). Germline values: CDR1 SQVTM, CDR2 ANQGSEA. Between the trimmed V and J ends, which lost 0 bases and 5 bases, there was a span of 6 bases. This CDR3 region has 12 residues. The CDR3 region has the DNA TGCAGCGTTGAAGAAGGGGGAGATACGCAGTATTTT. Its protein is CSVEEGGDTQYF.

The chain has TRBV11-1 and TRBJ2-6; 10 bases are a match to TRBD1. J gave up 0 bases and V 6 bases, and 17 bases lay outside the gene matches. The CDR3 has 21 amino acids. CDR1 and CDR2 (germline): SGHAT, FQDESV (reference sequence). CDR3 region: CASRAYNRDRGALSGANVLTF. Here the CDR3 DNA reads TGTGCCAGCAGGGCCTATAACCGGGACAGGGGCGCCCTCTCTGGGGCCAACGTCCTGACTTTC.

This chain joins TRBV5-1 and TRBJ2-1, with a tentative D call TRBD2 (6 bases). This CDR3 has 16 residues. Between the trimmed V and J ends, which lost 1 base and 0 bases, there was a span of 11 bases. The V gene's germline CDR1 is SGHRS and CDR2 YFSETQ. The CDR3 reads CASSLSRGSSYNEQFF. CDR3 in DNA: TGCGCCAGCAGCTTGAGTCGGGGGAGCTCCTACAATGAGCAGTTCTTC.

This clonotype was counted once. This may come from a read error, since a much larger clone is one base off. CDR3 DNA: TGTGCCAGCAGCCACAGGGCAGGGGAAGCTTTCTTT. Its translation is CASSHRAGEAFF. The chain is built from TRBV12-3 or TRBV12-4 and TRBJ1-1; a possible D gene is TRBD1 (6 bases). The CDR3 has 12 residues. V was cut by 6 bases and J by 8 bases, with 13 bases left in between.

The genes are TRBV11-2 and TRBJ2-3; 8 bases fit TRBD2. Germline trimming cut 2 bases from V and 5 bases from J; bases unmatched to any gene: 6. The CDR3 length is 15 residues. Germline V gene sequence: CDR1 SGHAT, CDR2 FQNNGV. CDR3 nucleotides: TGTGCCAGCAGCTTAACGGGGGGGCCGGTAGATACGCAGTATTTT. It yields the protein CASSLTGGPVDTQYF.

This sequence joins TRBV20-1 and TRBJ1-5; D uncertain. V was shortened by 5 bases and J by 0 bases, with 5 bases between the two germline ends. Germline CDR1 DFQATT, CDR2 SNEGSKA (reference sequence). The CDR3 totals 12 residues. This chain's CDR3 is CSAGNSNQPQHF. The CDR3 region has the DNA TGCAGTGCTGGAAATAGCAATCAGCCCCAGCATTTT.

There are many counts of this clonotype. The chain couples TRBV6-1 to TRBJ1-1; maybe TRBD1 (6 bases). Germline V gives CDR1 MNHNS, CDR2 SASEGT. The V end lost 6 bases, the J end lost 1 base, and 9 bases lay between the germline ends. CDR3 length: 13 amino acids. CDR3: CASSWGQNTEAFF. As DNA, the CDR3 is TGTGCCAGCAGCTGGGGACAGAACACTGAAGCTTTCTTT.

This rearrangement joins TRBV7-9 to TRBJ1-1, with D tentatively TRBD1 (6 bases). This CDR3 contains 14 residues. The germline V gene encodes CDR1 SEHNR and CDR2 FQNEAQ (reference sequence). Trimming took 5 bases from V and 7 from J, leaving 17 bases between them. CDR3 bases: TGTGCCAGCAGCGCTCCGGACAGACCATTTGAAGCTTTCTTT. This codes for CASSAPDRPFEAFF.

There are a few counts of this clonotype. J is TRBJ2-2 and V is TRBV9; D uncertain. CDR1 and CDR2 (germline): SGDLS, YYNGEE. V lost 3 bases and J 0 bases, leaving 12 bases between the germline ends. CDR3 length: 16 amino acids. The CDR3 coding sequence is TGTGCCAGCAGCGCGACCGTCACTGCGAACACCGGGGAGCTGTTTTTT. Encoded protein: CASSATVTANTGELFF.

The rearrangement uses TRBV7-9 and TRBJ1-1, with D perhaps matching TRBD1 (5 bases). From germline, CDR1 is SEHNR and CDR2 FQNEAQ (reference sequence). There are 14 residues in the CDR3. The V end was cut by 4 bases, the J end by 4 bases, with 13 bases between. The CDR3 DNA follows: TGTGCCAGCAGCTCCGACGTCAGGGCCACTGAAGCTTTCTTT. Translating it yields CASSSDVRATEAFF. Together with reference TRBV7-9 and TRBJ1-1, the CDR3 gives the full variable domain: DTGVSQNPRHKITKRGQNVTFRCDPISEHNRLYWYRQTLGQGPEFLTYFQNEAQLEKSRLLSDRFSAERPKGSFSTLEIQRTEQGDSAMYLCASSSDVRATEAFFGQGTRLTVV.

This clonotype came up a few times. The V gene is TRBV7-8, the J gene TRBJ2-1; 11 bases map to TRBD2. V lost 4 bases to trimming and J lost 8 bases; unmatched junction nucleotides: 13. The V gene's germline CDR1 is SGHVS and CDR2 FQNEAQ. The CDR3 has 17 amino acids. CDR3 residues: CASSSPQLAGAKDEQFF. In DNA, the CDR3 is TGTGCCAGCAGCTCCCCCCAACTAGCGGGAGCAAAAGATGAGCAGTTCTTC.

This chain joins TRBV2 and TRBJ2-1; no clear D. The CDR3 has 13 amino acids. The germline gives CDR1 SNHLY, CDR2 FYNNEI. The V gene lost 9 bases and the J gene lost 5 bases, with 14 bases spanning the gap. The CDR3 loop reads CASLKIRDNEQFF. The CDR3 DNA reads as TGTGCCAGTCTAAAGATCCGGGACAATGAGCAGTTCTTC.

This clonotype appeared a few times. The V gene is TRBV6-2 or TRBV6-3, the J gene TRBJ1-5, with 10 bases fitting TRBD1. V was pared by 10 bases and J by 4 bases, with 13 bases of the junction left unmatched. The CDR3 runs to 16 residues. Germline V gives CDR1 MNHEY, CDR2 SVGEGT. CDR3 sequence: CANYRRDRGPNQPQHF. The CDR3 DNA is TGTGCCAACTACCGACGCGACAGGGGGCCTAATCAGCCCCAGCATTTT.

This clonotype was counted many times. Here the CDR3 DNA reads TGCGCCAGCAGCTTGGGGGGACAGGAGACATCGTACTTC. This sequence encodes CASSLGGQETSYF. The chain carries TRBV5-1 and TRBJ2-7; 8 bases are shared with TRBD1. After removal of 0 bases from V and 12 bases from J, the junction contained 8 bases not matched to a gene. Per germline, CDR1 SGHRS and CDR2 YFSETQ. This CDR3 region has 13 residues.

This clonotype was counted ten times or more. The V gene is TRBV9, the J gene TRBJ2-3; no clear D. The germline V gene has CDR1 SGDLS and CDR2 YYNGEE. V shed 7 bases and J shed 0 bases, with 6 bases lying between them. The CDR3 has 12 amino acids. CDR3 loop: CASSASTDTQYF. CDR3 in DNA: TGTGCCAGCTCCGCTAGCACAGATACGCAGTATTTT.

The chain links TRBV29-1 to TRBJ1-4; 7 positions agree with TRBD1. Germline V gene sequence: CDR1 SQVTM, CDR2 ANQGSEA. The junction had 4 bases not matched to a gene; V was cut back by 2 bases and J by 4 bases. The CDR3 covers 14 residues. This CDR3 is CSVEIGQVNEKLFF. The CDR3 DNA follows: TGCAGCGTTGAAATCGGACAGGTTAATGAAAAACTGTTTTTT.

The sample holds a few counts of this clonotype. This CDR3 is CASSYQGSYEQYF. The CDR3 DNA reads TGTGCCAGCAGTTACCAGGGTTCCTACGAGCAGTACTTC. The V call is TRBV6-5, the J call TRBJ2-7, with D possibly matching TRBD1 (5 bases). The V end was cut by 2 bases, the J end by 1 base, with 6 bases between. CDR3 length: 13 amino acids. Germline V gene sequence: CDR1 MNHEY, CDR2 SVGAGI.

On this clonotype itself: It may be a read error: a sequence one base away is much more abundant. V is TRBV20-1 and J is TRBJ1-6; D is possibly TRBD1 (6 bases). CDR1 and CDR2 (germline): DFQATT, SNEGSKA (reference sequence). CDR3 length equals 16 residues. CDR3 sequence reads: CCAREGGRAYNSPLHF. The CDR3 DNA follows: TGCTGTGCTAGAGAGGGGGGACGTGCCTATAATTCACCCCTCCACTTT.